The clone carrying this T cell receptor (beta chain) was seen a few times. CDR3 size: 18 residues. V trimming: 4 bases; J trimming: 0 bases; junction bases outside the gene matches: 5. The germline V gene has CDR1 SGHAT and CDR2 FQDESV (reference sequence). These data are taken from a study of T-cell memory formation after mild COVID-19. Via MiXCR, TCRdb re-called the 5' RACE reads, giving one row per CDR3 protein. The table lists under 400,000 distinct CDR3 sequences, 25% to 30% of them singletons. The rearrangement uses TRBV11-1 and TRBJ2-1; 14 positions agree with TRBD2. The origin of this receptor is an adult woman who had mild COVID-19 (a few samples of this study predate the infection). Cell type and time point are not known. Source material: PBMCs or a T cell subset sorted from them (not recorded which). This CDR3 reads CASSSGTSGGRSYNEQFF. The CDR3 nucleotides are TGTGCCAGCAGCTCAGGGACTAGCGGGGGCCGCTCCTACAATGAGCAGTTCTTC.